The clone carrying this TCR beta chain was counted only a few times. This entry belongs to a study of blood T cell repertoires in COVID-19. Study-wide context: Samples representing acute and convalescent COVID-19 were sourced from the United States, Italy and Spain. T cells, B-cell-depleted T cells, or PBMCs supplied cDNA or gDNA.

Study processing details: Reference gene primer amplification in the assay estimated nucleated cell counts. Sequencing used immunoSEQ multiplex PCR; TCRdb keeps in-frame clones, though not all of them. Clone size and the V and J calls come from that table; the DNA yielded D and trimming. The data contain tens of thousands of clones, about nine tenths of them singletons. V lost 2 bases to trimming and J lost 4 bases; unmatched junction nucleotides: 2. The CDR3 sequence is 13 residues long. Germline-derived CDR1 and CDR2 are MNHNY and SVGAGI (reference sequence). The chain recombines TRBV6-6 with TRBJ2-7; 7 nucleotides agree with TRBD2. The specimen sequenced was peripheral blood. This receptor was identified in a man between 60 and 75 years old with acute or convalescent COVID-19. CDR3 nucleotides: TGTGCCAGCAGTTACGGGGGGGTGTACGAGCAGTACTTC. Residues: CASSYGGVYEQYF.